This T cell receptor beta chain was sequenced in a study of blood T cell repertoires in COVID-19. Overall study context: Researchers got acute and convalescent COVID-19 samples from the United States, Italy and Spain. In each case, the material was cDNA or gDNA derived from T cells, B-cell-depleted T cells, or PBMCs.

V shed 2 bases and J 5 bases; nucleotides not matched to a gene: 12. This CDR3 is 17 amino acids long. Germline V lookup: CDR1 SEHNR, CDR2 FQNEAQ (reference sequence). Under the authors' procedure: Estimation of nucleated cell counts was performed using reference gene primer amplification. Measured with immunoSEQ multiplex PCR; TCRdb has only the in-frame clones, and not every one. V, J and clone size derive from that table, while D and trimming were established from the DNA sequence. This table has about 270,000 clones, around 87% appearing once. Cohort 3 donors counted as recovered after two negative PCRs, clearance, or resolved symptoms.

The specimen was PBMCs or T cells enriched from blood (not recorded which). The sequence derives from a woman aged 18-30 years who had recovered from COVID-19. The chain has TRBV7-9 and TRBJ2-5, with 9 bases matching TRBD1. The CDR3 sequence: CASSLLGQGSSSETQYF. Written as DNA, the CDR3 is TGTGCCAGCAGCTTATTGGGACAGGGAAGCAGTTCGGAGACCCAGTACTTC.